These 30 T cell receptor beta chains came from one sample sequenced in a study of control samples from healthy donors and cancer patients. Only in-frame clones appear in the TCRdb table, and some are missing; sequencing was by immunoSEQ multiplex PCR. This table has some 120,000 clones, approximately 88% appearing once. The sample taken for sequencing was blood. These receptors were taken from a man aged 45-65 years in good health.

The CDR3 nucleotides are TGTGCCAGCTCACCGGACACTGGAAACACCATATATTTT. It encodes CASSPDTGNTIYF. The chain links TRBV18 to TRBJ1-3, with D tentatively TRBD1 (5 bases). Germline V gives CDR1 KGHSH, CDR2 LQKENI. V lost 3 bases and J 2 bases, leaving 5 bases between the germline ends. The CDR3 is made up of 13 amino acids.

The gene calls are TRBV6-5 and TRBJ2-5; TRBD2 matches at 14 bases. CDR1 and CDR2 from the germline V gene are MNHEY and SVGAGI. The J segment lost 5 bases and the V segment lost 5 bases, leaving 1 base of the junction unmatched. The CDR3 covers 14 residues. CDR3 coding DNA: TGTGCCAGCAGTCGGACTAGCGGGGGGGAGACCCAGTACTTC. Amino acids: CASSRTSGGETQYF.

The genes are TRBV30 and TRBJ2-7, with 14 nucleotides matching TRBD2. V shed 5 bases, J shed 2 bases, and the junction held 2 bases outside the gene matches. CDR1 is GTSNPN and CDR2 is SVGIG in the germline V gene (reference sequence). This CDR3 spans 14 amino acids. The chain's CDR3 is CAWGTSGGPYEQYF. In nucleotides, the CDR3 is TGTGCCTGGGGGACTAGCGGGGGACCCTACGAGCAGTACTTC.

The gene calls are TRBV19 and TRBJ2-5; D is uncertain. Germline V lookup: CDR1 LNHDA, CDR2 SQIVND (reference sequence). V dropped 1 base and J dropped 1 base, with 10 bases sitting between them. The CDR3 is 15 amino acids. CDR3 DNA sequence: TGTGCCAGTAGTATAGGTGGGCAGCTCCAAGAGACCCAGTACTTC. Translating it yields CASSIGGQLQETQYF.

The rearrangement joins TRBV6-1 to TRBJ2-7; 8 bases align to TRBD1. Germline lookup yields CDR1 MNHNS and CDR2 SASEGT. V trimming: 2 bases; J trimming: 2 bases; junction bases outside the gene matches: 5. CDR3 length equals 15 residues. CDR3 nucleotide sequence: TGTGCCAGCAGTGAACAGGGGGCAAAAACCTACGAGCAGTACTTC. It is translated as CASSEQGAKTYEQYF.

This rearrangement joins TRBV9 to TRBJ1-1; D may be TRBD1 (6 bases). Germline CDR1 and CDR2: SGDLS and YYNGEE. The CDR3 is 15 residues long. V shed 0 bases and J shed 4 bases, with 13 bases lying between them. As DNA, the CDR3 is TGTGCCAGCAGCGTAGACCACAGGGCGGGCACTGAAGCTTTCTTT. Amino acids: CASSVDHRAGTEAFF.

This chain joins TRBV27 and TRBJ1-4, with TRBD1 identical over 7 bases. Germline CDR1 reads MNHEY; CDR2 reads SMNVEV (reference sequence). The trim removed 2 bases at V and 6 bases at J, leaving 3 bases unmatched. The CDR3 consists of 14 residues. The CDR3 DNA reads TGTGCCAGCAGTTTACAAACAGGGGATGAAAAACTGTTTTTT. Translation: CASSLQTGDEKLFF.

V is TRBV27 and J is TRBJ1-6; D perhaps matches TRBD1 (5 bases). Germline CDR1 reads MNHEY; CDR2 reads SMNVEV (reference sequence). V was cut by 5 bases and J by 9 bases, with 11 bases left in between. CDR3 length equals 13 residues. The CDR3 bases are TGTGCCAGCAGTACCCCGGGGGGTTCACCCCTCCACTTT. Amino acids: CASSTPGGSPLHF.

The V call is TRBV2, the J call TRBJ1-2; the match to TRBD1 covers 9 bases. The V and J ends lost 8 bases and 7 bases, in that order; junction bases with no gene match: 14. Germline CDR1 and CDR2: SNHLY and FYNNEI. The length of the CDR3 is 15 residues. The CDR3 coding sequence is TGTGCCAGCCCAGGCAGACAGGGGGTAGTAGGTGGCTACACCTTC. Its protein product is CASPGRQGVVGGYTF. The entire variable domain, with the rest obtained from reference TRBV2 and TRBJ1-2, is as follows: EPEVTQTPSHQVTQMGQEVILRCVPISNHLYFYWYRQILGQKVEFLVSFYNNEISEKSEIFDDQFSVERPDGSNFTLKIRSTKLEDSAMYFCASPGRQGVVGGYTFGSGTRLTVV.

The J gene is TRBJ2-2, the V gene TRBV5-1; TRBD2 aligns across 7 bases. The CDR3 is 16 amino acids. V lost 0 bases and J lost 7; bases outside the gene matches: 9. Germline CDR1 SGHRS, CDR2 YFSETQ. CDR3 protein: CASSLGSGGSHGELFF. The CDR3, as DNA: TGCGCCAGCAGCTTGGGGTCCGGGGGGAGCCACGGGGAGCTGTTTTTT.

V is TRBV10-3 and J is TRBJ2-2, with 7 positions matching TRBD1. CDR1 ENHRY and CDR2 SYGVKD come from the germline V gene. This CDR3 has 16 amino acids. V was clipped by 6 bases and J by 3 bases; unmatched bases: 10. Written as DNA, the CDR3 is TGTGCCATCAGGGACCGGGACAGCCTCGACACCGGGGAGCTGTTTTTT. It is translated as CAIRDRDSLDTGELFF.

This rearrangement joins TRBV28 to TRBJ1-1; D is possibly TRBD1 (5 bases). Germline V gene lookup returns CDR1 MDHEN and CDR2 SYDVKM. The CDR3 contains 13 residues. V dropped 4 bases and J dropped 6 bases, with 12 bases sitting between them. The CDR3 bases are TGTGCCAGCAGTTACGGGGGTAGGCCTGAAGCTTTCTTT. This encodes CASSYGGRPEAFF.

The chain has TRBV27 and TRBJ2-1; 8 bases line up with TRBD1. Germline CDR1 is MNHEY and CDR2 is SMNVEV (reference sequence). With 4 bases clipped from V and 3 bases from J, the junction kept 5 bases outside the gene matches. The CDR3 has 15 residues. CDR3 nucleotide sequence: TGTGCCAGCAGTTATGGACAGGGATACTACAATGAGCAGTTCTTC. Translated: CASSYGQGYYNEQFF.

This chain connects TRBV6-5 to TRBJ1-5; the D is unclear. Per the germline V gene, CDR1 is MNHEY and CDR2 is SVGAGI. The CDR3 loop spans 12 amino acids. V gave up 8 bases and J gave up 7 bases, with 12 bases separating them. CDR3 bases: TGTGCCAGCGGGGAATTCGACCAGCCCCAGCATTTT. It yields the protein CASGEFDQPQHF.

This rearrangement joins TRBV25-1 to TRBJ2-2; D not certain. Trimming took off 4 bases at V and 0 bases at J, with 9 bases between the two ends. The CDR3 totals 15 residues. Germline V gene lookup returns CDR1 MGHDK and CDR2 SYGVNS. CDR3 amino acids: CASSGAAPNTGELFF. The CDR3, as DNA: TGTGCCAGCAGTGGGGCAGCCCCGAACACCGGGGAGCTGTTTTTT.

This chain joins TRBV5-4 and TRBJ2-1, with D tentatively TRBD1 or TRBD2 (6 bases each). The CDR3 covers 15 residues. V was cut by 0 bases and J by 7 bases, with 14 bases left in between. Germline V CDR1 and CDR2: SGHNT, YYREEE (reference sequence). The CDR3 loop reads CASSLGRGAENEQFF. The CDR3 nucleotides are TGTGCCAGCAGCTTGGGTAGGGGGGCGGAGAATGAGCAGTTCTTC.

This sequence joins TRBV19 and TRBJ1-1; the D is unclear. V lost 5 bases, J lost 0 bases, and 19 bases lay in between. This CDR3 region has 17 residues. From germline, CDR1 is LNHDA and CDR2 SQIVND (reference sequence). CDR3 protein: CASSDRALRSMNTEAFF. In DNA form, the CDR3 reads TGTGCCAGTAGTGACCGGGCCCTCAGAAGCATGAACACTGAAGCTTTCTTT.

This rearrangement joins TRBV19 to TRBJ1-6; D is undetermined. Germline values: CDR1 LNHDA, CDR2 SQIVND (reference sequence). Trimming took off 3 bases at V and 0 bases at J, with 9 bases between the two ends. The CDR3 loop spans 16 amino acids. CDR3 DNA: TGTGCCAGTAGTATGGGCGCCAGCTCCTATAATTCACCCCTCCACTTT. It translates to CASSMGASSYNSPLHF.

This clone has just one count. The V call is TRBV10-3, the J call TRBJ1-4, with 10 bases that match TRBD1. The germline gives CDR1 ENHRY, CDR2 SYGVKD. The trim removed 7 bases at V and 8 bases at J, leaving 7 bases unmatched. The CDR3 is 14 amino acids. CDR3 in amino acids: CAINTPGQGEKLFF. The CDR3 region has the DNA TGTGCCATCAACACACCGGGACAGGGGGAAAAACTGTTTTTT.

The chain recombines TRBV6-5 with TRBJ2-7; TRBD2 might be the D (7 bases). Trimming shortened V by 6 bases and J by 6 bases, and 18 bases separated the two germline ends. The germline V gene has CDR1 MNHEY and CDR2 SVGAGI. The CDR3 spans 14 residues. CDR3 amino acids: CASSPWGGPGEQYF. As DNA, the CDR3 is TGTGCCAGCAGCCCCTGGGGGGGCCCCGGCGAGCAGTACTTC.

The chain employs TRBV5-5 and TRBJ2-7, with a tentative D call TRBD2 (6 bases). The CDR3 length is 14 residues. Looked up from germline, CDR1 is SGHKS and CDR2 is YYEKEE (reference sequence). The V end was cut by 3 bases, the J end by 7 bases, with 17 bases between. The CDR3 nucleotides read TGTGCCAGCAGCTGGGGAGGACCCCCGGAAGAGCAGTACTTC. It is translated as CASSWGGPPEEQYF.

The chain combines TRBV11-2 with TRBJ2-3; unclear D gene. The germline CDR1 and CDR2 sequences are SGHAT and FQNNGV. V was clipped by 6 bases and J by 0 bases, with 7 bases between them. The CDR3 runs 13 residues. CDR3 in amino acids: CASRPFSTDTQYF. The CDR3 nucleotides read TGTGCCAGCAGACCTTTTAGCACAGATACGCAGTATTTT.

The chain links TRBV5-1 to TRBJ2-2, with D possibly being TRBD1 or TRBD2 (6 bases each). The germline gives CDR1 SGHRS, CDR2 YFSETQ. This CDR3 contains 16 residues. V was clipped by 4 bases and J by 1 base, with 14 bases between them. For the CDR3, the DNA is TGCGCCAGCAGCCCGGGCGGGACATTGAACACCGGGGAGCTGTTTTTT. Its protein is CASSPGGTLNTGELFF.

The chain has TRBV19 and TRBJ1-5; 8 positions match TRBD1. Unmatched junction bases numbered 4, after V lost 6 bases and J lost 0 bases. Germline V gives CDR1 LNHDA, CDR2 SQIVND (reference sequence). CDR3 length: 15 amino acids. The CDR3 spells CASSRGRHSNQPQHF. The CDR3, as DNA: TGTGCCAGTAGCAGGGGGCGTCATAGCAATCAGCCCCAGCATTTT.

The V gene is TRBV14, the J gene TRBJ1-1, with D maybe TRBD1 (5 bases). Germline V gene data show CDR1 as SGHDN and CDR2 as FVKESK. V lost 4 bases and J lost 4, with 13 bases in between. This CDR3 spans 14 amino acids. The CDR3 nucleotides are TGTGCCAGCAGCCCTATTTCAGGGCCCACTGAAGCTTTCTTT. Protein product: CASSPISGPTEAFF.

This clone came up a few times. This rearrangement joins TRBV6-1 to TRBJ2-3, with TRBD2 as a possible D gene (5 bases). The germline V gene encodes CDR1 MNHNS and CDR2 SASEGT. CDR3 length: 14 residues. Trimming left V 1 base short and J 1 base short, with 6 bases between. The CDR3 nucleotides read TGTGCCAGCAGTGAAGGGGGAGGCACAGATACGCAGTATTTT. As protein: CASSEGGGTDTQYF.

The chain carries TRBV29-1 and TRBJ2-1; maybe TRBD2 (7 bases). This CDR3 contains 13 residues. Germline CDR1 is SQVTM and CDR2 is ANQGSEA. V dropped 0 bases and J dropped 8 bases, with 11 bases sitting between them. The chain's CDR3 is CSVEDGEGDEQFF. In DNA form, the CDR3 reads TGCAGCGTTGAAGATGGGGAGGGGGATGAGCAGTTCTTC.

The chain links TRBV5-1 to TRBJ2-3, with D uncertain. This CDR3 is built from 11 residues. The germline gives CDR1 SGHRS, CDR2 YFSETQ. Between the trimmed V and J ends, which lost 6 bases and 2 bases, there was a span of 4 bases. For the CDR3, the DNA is TGCGCCAGCACCTTCACAGATACGCAGTATTTT. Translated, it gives CASTFTDTQYF.

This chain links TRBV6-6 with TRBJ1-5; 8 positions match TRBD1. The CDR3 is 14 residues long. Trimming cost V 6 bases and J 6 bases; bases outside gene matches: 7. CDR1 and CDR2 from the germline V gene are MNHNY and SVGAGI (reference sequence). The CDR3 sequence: CASRLSTGAQPQHF. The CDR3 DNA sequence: TGTGCCAGCAGATTATCGACAGGGGCTCAGCCCCAGCATTTT.

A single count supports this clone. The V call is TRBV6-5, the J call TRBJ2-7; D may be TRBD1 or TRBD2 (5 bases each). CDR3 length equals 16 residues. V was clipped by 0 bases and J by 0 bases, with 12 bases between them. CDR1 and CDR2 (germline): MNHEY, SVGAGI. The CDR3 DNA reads TGTGCCAGCAGTTACTCGGGACGCGTCGGCTCCTACGAGCAGTACTTC. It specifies CASSYSGRVGSYEQYF.